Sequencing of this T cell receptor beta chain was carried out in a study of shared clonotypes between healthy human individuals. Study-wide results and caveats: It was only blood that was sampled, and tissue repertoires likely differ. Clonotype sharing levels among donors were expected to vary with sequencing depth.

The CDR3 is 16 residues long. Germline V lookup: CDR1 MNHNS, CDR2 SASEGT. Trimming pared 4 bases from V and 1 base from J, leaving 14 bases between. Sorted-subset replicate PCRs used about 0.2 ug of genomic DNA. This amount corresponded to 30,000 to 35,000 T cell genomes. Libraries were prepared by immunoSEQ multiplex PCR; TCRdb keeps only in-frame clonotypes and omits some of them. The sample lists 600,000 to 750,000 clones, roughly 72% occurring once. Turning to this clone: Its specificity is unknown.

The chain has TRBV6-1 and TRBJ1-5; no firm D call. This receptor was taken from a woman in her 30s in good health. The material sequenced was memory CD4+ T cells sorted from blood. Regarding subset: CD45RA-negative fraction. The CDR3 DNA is TGTGCCAGCAGTGTCGTTACGGGAGGGAGCAATCAGCCCCAGCATTTT. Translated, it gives CASSVVTGGSNQPQHF.